The T cell receptor beta chain described here comes from a study of cytomegalovirus exposure and HLA in healthy donors. This clone has at least ten counts. The same CDR3 arises from other DNA sequences in this sample as well. The primer mix had 60 Vbeta and 13 Jbeta primers. The repertoire was sequenced with immunoSEQ multiplex PCR; TCRdb's copy has only in-frame clones and lacks some. The sample lists about 120,000 clones, around 80% occurring once. The V and J ends lost 3 bases and 3 bases, in that order; junction bases with no gene match: 2. The CDR3 is 16 amino acids. Germline V gene data show CDR1 as SGHRS and CDR2 as YFSETQ. Healthy bone marrow donors made up the donors.

The sequenced sample consisted of PBMCs. The chain employs TRBV5-1 and TRBJ2-6, with 11 bases matching TRBD1. This TCR derives from a man aged 45-65 years in good health and CMV-seronegative. The CDR3 is CASSWTGGGGANVLTF. CDR3 bases: TGCGCCAGCAGCTGGACAGGGGGCGGTGGGGCCAACGTCCTGACTTTC.